This T cell receptor (beta chain) is drawn from a study of blood T cells in healthy people across ages. Study observations and caveats: A roughly linear fall in TCR beta diversity per million T cells was seen with increasing age.

Germline V gene sequence: CDR1 DFQATT, CDR2 SNEGSKA (reference sequence). The CDR3 is 13 residues long. The ends lost 3 bases at V and 8 bases at J; junction bases unmatched: 5. This clonotype showed up just a few times. Its antigen is not known. Then a second PCR, running roughly 7 to 11 cycles, was carried out with a sample-barcoded 5' primer and a J-beta primer mix. The yield of each sample was at least 2.5 million CDR3-containing paired-end reads. TCRdb independently ran MiXCR on the 5' RACE reads; one entry per CDR3 protein. The sample consists of 950,000 to 1,200,000 distinct CDR3 sequences, around two fifths of them appearing once. Each donor was a healthy Caucasian individual from Russia, aged about 6 to 95. Each donor gave about 9.3 milliliters of peripheral blood.

The sequenced sample was blood. This clonotype was obtained from a man between 18 and 35 years old in good health. The chain carries TRBV20-1 and TRBJ1-4, with 8 bases matching TRBD1. CDR3 protein: CSARPDRGEKLFF. In nucleotides, the CDR3 is TGCAGTGCTAGGCCCGACAGGGGCGAAAAACTGTTTTTT.